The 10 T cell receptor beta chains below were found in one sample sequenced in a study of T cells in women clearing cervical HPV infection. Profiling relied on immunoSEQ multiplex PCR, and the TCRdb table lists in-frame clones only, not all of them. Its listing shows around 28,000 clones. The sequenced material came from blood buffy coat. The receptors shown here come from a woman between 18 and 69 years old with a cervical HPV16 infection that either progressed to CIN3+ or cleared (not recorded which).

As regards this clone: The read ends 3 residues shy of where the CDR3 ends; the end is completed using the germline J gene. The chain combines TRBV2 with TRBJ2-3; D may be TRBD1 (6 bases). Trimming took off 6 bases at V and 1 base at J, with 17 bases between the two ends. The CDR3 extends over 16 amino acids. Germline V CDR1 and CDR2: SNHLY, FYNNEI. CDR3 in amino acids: CASRRTGTNRTDTQYF. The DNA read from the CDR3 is TGTGCCAGCAGAAGAACCGGGACAAACCGCACAGATACG.

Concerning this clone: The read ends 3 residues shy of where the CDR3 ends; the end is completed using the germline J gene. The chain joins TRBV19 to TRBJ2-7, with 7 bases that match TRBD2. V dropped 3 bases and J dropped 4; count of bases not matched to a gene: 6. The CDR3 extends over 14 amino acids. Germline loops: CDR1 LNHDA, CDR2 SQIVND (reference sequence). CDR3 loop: CASSIETSPYEQYF. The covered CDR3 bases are TGTGCCAGTAGTATTGAGACTAGCCCATACGAG.

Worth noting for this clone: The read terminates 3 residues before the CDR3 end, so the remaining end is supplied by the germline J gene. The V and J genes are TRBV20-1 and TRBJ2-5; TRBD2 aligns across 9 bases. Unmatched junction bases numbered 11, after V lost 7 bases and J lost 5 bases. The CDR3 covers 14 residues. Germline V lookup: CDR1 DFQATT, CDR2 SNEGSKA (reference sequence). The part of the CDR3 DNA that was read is TGCAGTGTCCGGACTAGCGCCCATGGGGAGACC. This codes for CSVRTSAHGET. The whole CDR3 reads CSVRTSAHGETQYF.

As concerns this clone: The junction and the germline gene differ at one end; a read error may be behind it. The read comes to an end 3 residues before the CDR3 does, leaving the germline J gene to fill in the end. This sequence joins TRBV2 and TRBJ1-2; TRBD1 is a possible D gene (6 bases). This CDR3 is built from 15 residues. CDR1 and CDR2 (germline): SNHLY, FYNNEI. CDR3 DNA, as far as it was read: TGTGCCAGCAGTCAATTAGCGGGGGGGCTTTATGAC. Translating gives CASSQLAGGLYD. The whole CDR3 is CASSQLAGGLYDYTF.

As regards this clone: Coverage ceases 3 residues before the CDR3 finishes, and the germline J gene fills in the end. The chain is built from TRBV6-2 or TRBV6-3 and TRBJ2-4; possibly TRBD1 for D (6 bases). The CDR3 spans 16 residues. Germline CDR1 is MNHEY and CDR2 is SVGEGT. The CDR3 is CASKLQGYAPNYGQYF. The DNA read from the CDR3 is TGTGCCAGCAAGTTGCAGGGGTATGCACCAAACTATGGT.

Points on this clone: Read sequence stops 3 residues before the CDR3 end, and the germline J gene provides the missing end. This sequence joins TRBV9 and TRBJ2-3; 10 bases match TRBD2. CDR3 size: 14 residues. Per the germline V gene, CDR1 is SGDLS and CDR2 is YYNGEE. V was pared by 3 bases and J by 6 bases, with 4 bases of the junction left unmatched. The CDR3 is CASSASGRMDTQYF. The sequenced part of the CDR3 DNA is TGTGCCAGCAGCGCTAGCGGGAGAATGGATACG.

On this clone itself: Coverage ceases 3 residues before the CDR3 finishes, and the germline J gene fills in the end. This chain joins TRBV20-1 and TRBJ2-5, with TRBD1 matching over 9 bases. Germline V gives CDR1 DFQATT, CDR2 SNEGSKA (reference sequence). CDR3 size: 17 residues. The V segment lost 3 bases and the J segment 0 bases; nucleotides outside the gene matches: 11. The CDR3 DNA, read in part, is TGCAGTGCTAGCCCTATCGGGACAGGGTTTAACCAAGAGACC. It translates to CSASPIGTGFNQET. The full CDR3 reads CSASPIGTGFNQETQYF.

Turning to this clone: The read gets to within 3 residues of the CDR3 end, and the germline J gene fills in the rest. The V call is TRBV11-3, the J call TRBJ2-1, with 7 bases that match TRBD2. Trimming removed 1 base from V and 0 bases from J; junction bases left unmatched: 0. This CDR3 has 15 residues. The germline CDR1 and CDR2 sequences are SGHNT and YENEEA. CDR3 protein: CASSLAGGSYNEQFF. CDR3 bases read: TGTGCCAGCAGCTTAGCGGGGGGCTCCTACAATGAG.

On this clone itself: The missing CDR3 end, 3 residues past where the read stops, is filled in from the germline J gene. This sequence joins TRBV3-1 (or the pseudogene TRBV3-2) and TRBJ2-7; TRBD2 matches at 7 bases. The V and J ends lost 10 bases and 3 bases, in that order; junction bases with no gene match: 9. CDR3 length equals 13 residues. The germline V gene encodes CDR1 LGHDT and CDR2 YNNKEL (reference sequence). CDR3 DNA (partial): TGTGCCACCAGGAGGACTAGTAGCTACGAG. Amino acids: CATRRTSSYE. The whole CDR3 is CATRRTSSYEQYF.

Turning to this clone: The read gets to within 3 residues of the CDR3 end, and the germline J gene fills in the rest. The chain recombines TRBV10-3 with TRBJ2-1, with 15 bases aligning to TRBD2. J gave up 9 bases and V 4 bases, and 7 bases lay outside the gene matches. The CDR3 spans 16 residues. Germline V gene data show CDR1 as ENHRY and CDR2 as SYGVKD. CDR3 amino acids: CAISGVGLAGGSEQFF. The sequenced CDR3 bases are TGTGCCATCAGTGGTGTTGGACTAGCGGGAGGGAGTGAG.